These T cell receptor beta chains were read from a single sample in a study of blood T cell repertoires in COVID-19. The table came from immunoSEQ multiplex PCR; TCRdb's copy has only in-frame clones and leaves some out. This table holds some 300,000 clones, about 90% found once. The sample was peripheral blood. The receptors come from a woman aged 50 to 60 with COVID-19, enrolled during active disease. CDR3s include the opening cysteine and the closing phenylalanine or tryptophan.

j_gene | v_gene | len | CDR3aa
TRBJ1-2 | TRBV11-2 | 16 | CASGSGRGPRGYGYTF
TRBJ2-3 | TRBV7-9 | 16 | CASSNGLAGWTDTQYF
TRBJ2-7 | TRBV10-1 | 12 | CASSRGINEQYF
TRBJ1-2 | TRBV5-1 | 14 | CASSLPAEDYGYTF
TRBJ2-7 | TRBV18 | 14 | CASSPPAGNYEQYF
TRBJ1-1 | TRBV27 | 13 | CASSLTGGTEAFF
TRBJ1-4 | TRBV5-4 | 14 | CASSSQGLGEKLFF
TRBJ2-1 | TRBV30 | 13 | CAWSVLLVNEQFF
TRBJ2-2 | TRBV11-2 | 16 | CASSSRLALGTGELFF
TRBJ1-2 | TRBV18 | 15 | CASSPNRGVANGYTF
TRBJ1-6 | TRBV5-4 | 15 | CASSSYDRDNSPLHF
TRBJ2-7 | TRBV5-5 | 14 | CASSLGTEIYEQYF
TRBJ1-4 | TRBV27 | 17 | CASSLSLLGQGNEKLFF
TRBJ2-1 | TRBV10-3 | 13 | CAIWPGRGNEQFF
TRBJ1-1 | TRBV9 | 14 | CASSVGQTNTEAFF
TRBJ2-1 | TRBV19 | 16 | CASTKAAGDFYNEQFF
TRBJ2-7 | TRBV2 | 13 | CASKEQGPYEQYF
TRBJ2-3 | TRBV7-2 | 15 | CASSLVSSGTDTQYF
TRBJ2-7 | TRBV5-1 | 17 | CASSLGGLAGASVEQYF
TRBJ1-2 | TRBV5-6 | 15 | CASSPRPGKTYGYTF
TRBJ1-5 | TRBV28 | 12 | CASTELGQPQHF
TRBJ2-3 | TRBV27 | 15 | CASSILATSTDTQYF
TRBJ2-2 | TRBV3-1/TRBV3-2 | 14 | CASSHPMGPGELFF
TRBJ1-1 | TRBV19 | 15 | CASLPLFGSGTEAFF